This TCR beta chain was captured by sequencing in a study of blood T cell repertoires in COVID-19. The CDR3 runs 15 residues. Germline trimming cut 1 base from V and 1 base from J; bases unmatched to any gene: 3. Germline values: CDR1 KGHSH, CDR2 LQKENI. In the source study's methods: Nucleated cell counts were estimated from reference gene primer amplification. Libraries were prepared by immunoSEQ multiplex PCR; TCRdb keeps only in-frame clonotypes and omits some of them. The V and J calls and clone size are taken from that table; D and trimming were inferred from the DNA. The sample has 290,000 or so clones; around 85% are singletons. This clone was seen only a few times.

V and J are TRBV18 and TRBJ2-5, with 7 nucleotides matching TRBD1. The source material was peripheral blood. The receptor was isolated from a man aged 45-65 years with active or convalescent COVID-19. CDR3 sequence: CASSPLSGGQETQYF. Here the CDR3 DNA reads TGTGCCAGCTCACCACTGTCAGGGGGCCAAGAGACCCAGTACTTC.